These 24 T cell receptor beta chains were sequenced from one sample in a study of CD8 T cells in Susac syndrome (dated by TCRdb to between 2017 and 2020). The method behind the library was the immunoSEQ multiplex PCR assay. RNA was extracted with the RNeasy kit and roughly 0.5 to 1 ug was reverse transcribed using random hexamers. Clones were called with MiXCR by TCRdb after fastp trimmed the public reads at Q25, and only in-frame beta chains were retained. Every CDR3 protein is listed once, alongside the most common genes and DNA of its rows. The sample profile shows 90,000 to 110,000 distinct CDR3 sequences; 95% to 98% of them were found once. Together, the top ten hold 0.075% to 0.1% of the sample. Sequencing was done on a sample of CD4+ T cells from PBMCs. Receptors originate from a human donor in good health.

The chain is built from TRBV4-3 and TRBJ2-1; tentative D call: TRBD1 (6 bases). The CDR3 extends over 13 amino acids. Per germline, CDR1 LGHNA and CDR2 YSLEER. With 0 bases removed from V and 13 bases from J, the gap between germline ends came to 13 bases. CDR3 sequence reads: CASSQDTGTSQFF. The CDR3 DNA sequence: TGCGCCAGCAGCCAAGATACCGGGACAAGTCAGTTCTTC.

J is TRBJ1-4 and V is TRBV5-1; TRBD1 matches at 9 bases. The CDR3 is 18 amino acids. After removal of 4 bases from V and 8 bases from J, the junction contained 18 bases not matched to a gene. CDR1 SGHRS and CDR2 YFSETQ come from the germline V gene. The CDR3 sequence is CASSETGTGKTAREKLFF. DNA of the CDR3: TGCGCCAGCAGCGAAACCGGGACAGGGAAAACGGCGAGGGAAAAACTGTTTTTT.

The V and J genes are TRBV7-2 and TRBJ1-2; D may be TRBD1 (5 bases). Germline lookup yields CDR1 SGHTA and CDR2 FQGNSA. This CDR3 has 13 amino acids. Trimming removed 6 bases at V and 6 bases at J, with 14 bases between. The CDR3 spells CASSRGTFDGYTF. The CDR3 DNA follows: TGTGCCAGCAGTCGCGGGACGTTTGATGGCTACACCTTC. Drawing the rest from reference TRBV7-2 and TRBJ1-2, the complete variable domain is GAGVSQSPSNKVTEKGKDVELRCDPISGHTALYWYRQSLGQGLEFLIYFQGNSAPDKSGLPSDRFSAERTGGSVSTLTIQRTQQEDSAVYLCASSRGTFDGYTFGSGTRLTVV.

This rearrangement joins TRBV6-5 to TRBJ2-7, with D maybe TRBD1 (5 bases). The length of the CDR3 is 13 residues. Germline V lookup: CDR1 MNHEY, CDR2 SVGAGI. Deletions cut 7 bases from V and 6 bases from J, with 16 bases between. Here the CDR3 DNA reads TGTGCCAGCAAGGCACAGGTCCCCAGCGAGCAGTACTTC. Its protein product is CASKAQVPSEQYF.

J is TRBJ2-3 and V is TRBV18; D not certain. The ends were cut back, 3 bases at V and 5 bases at J, with 6 bases in the middle. This CDR3 comprises 12 residues. Germline-derived CDR1 and CDR2 are KGHSH and LQKENI. The CDR3 coding sequence is TGTGCCAGCTCACCGGCCGGAGATACGCAGTATTTT. Translation: CASSPAGDTQYF. The variable domain in full, with the rest retrieved from reference TRBV18 and TRBJ2-3, is NAGVMQNPRHLVRRRGQEARLRCSPMKGHSHVYWYRQLPEEGLKFMVYLQKENIIDESGMPKERFSAEFPKEGPSILRIQQVVRGDSAAYFCASSPAGDTQYFGPGTRLTVL.

J is TRBJ2-7 and V is TRBV18, with D maybe TRBD2 (5 bases). V dropped 3 bases and J dropped 3 bases, with 12 bases sitting between them. Germline loops: CDR1 KGHSH, CDR2 LQKENI. The CDR3 length is 14 residues. CDR3 bases: TGTGCCAGCTCACCCTCGGCCGGGGACTACGAGCAGTACTTC. The encoded protein is CASSPSAGDYEQYF.

J is TRBJ1-5 and V is TRBV7-8, with unresolved D. Germline lookup yields CDR1 SGHVS and CDR2 FQNEAQ. Between the trimmed V and J ends, which lost 1 base and 5 bases, there was a span of 18 bases. This CDR3 region has 17 residues. The CDR3 is CASSLGNLMDRHQPQHF. In nucleotides, the CDR3 is TGTGCCAGCAGCTTAGGAAATCTCATGGACCGCCATCAGCCCCAGCATTTT.

The chain recombines TRBV6-1 with TRBJ2-2; no definite D call. CDR1 MNHNS and CDR2 SASEGT come from the germline V gene. This CDR3 spans 15 amino acids. Trimming took off 7 bases at V and 0 bases at J, with 12 bases between the two ends. For the CDR3, the DNA is TGTGCCAGCATTAGTTTCTCCGCGAACACCGGGGAGCTGTTTTTT. As protein: CASISFSANTGELFF.

This rearrangement joins TRBV5-1 to TRBJ2-5; D not certain. The V end was cut by 4 bases, the J end by 5 bases, with 12 bases between. The CDR3 consists of 13 residues. The germline V gene has CDR1 SGHRS and CDR2 YFSETQ. The CDR3 DNA reads as TGCGCCAGCAGCCGGACCTTTGGGGAGACCCAGTACTTC. This translates into CASSRTFGETQYF.

The sample holds one count of this clonotype. This chain uses TRBV4-2 with TRBJ2-2; D gene unclear. V was shortened by 6 bases and J by 0 bases, with 8 bases between the two germline ends. The CDR3 is 14 amino acids. Per germline, CDR1 LGHNA and CDR2 YNFKEQ. The CDR3, as DNA: TGTGCCAGCAGGGGCAGACCGAACACCGGGGAGCTGTTTTTT. Encoded protein: CASRGRPNTGELFF.

In DNA form, the CDR3 reads TGCGCCAGCAGCAGGGAGAGCCAAGAGACCCAGTACTTC. This translates into CASSRESQETQYF. V is TRBV5-1 and J is TRBJ2-5; weak D call: TRBD2 (5 bases). The CDR3 is 13 amino acids. V lost 4 bases, J lost 1 base, and 8 bases lay in between. Germline lookup yields CDR1 SGHRS and CDR2 YFSETQ. Drawing the rest from reference TRBV5-1 and TRBJ2-5, the complete variable domain is KAGVTQTPRYLIKTRGQQVTLSCSPISGHRSVSWYQQTPGQGLQFLFEYFSETQRNKGNFPGRFSGRQFSNSRSEMNVSTLELGDSALYLCASSRESQETQYFGPGTRLLVL.

The chain joins TRBV19 to TRBJ1-1; D is undetermined. CDR3 length: 13 residues. V was clipped by 7 bases and J by 0 bases, with 9 bases between them. The germline V gene has CDR1 LNHDA and CDR2 SQIVND (reference sequence). This chain's CDR3 is CASIREMNTEAFF. The CDR3 nucleotides are TGTGCCAGTATAAGGGAGATGAACACTGAAGCTTTCTTT. Variable domain in full (rest from reference TRBV19 and TRBJ1-1): DGGITQSPKYLFRKEGQNVTLSCEQNLNHDAMYWYRQDPGQGLRLIYYSQIVNDFQKGDIAEGYSVSREKKESFPLTVTSAQKNPTAFYLCASIREMNTEAFFGQGTRLTVV.

The V call is TRBV4-2, the J call TRBJ2-1, with D possibly called TRBD1 or TRBD2 (6 bases each). The CDR3 contains 17 residues. Trimming removed 4 bases at V and 0 bases at J, with 16 bases between. Looked up from germline, CDR1 is LGHNA and CDR2 is YNFKEQ. The DNA for the CDR3 is TGTGCCAGCAGCCCTTCCCCCCGGGGGCCCTCCTACAATGAGCAGTTCTTC. It specifies CASSPSPRGPSYNEQFF.

The genes are TRBV5-1 and TRBJ2-7; D possibly corresponds to TRBD1 (5 bases). The CDR3 has 12 amino acids. The V gene lost 7 bases and the J gene lost 3 bases, with 11 bases spanning the gap. Germline V gene sequence: CDR1 SGHRS, CDR2 YFSETQ. The CDR3 DNA is TGCGCCAGCCGCCAGGACATCTACGAGCAGTACTTC. This gives the protein CASRQDIYEQYF. The full variable domain, its missing parts supplied by reference TRBV5-1 and TRBJ2-7, is KAGVTQTPRYLIKTRGQQVTLSCSPISGHRSVSWYQQTPGQGLQFLFEYFSETQRNKGNFPGRFSGRQFSNSRSEMNVSTLELGDSALYLCASRQDIYEQYFGPGTRLTVT.

The J gene is TRBJ2-1, the V gene TRBV7-8, with TRBD2 matching 10 bases. Germline assignment: CDR1 SGHVS and CDR2 FQNEAQ. Trimming cost V 4 bases and J 7 bases; bases outside gene matches: 13. This CDR3 has 17 residues. The CDR3 is CASSSSYSGGRKNEQFF. In nucleotides, the CDR3 is TGTGCCAGCAGCTCCTCGTATAGCGGGGGGCGAAAGAATGAGCAGTTCTTC.

This rearrangement joins TRBV3-1 to TRBJ2-7; 10 bases are shared with TRBD2. Germline values: CDR1 LGHDT, CDR2 YNNKEL (reference sequence). The trim removed 1 base at V and 2 bases at J, leaving 5 bases unmatched. CDR3 size: 16 residues. CDR3 in DNA: TGTGCCAGCAGCCAAGGGCCTAGCGGGAGAACCTACGAGCAGTACTTC. This gives the protein CASSQGPSGRTYEQYF.

The gene calls are TRBV5-1 and TRBJ1-2, with a possible D match to TRBD1 (6 bases). Germline CDR1 is SGHRS and CDR2 is YFSETQ. V was clipped by 4 bases and J by 4 bases, with 14 bases between them. This CDR3 comprises 14 residues. This chain's CDR3 is CASSGAGTTYGYTF. In DNA form, the CDR3 reads TGCGCCAGCAGCGGAGCCGGGACAACCTATGGCTACACCTTC.

V and J are TRBV2 and TRBJ1-1; no definite D call. CDR3 size: 13 residues. Germline assignment: CDR1 SNHLY and CDR2 FYNNEI. Trimming took 1 base from V and 4 from J, leaving 7 bases between them. CDR3 DNA sequence: TGTGCCAGCAGTGAAGTAGGACTCACTGAAGCTTTCTTT. Protein product: CASSEVGLTEAFF.

The chain is built from TRBV7-9 and TRBJ2-3, with TRBD2 identical over 12 bases. CDR1 is SEHNR, CDR2 FQNEAQ, per germline (reference sequence). CDR3 length: 14 amino acids. V lost 9 bases, J lost 0 bases, and 1 base stayed unmatched. DNA for the CDR3: TGTGCCAGTCTAGCGGGGGGGAGCACAGATACGCAGTATTTT. Protein: CASLAGGSTDTQYF.

This rearrangement joins TRBV7-2 to TRBJ2-3; 10 bases line up with TRBD1. Losses at the gene ends were 4 bases for V and 3 bases for J; bases not matched to a gene: 7. From germline, CDR1 is SGHTA and CDR2 FQGNSA. The CDR3 sequence is 16 residues long. CDR3 loop: CASSSVTGGVTDTQYF. The DNA for the CDR3 is TGTGCCAGCAGCTCGGTGACAGGGGGCGTAACAGATACGCAGTATTTT.

The gene calls are TRBV15 and TRBJ1-6, with D perhaps matching TRBD1 (5 bases). Trimming removed 3 bases from V and 5 bases from J, with 14 bases in between. CDR1 and CDR2 (germline): LNHNV, YYDKDF (reference sequence). The CDR3 covers 16 residues. In DNA, the CDR3 is TGTGCCACCAGCAGGGTGGGGGGTCCTGATAATTCACCCCTCCACTTT. Its translation: CATSRVGGPDNSPLHF.

This chain connects TRBV9 to TRBJ2-4; TRBD2 might be the D (5 bases). Germline lookup yields CDR1 SGDLS and CDR2 YYNGEE. CDR3 length equals 13 residues. V lost 0 bases to trimming and J lost 9 bases, with 10 bases between them. The CDR3 sequence is CASSVEVEGIQYF. Written as DNA, the CDR3 is TGTGCCAGCAGCGTAGAAGTAGAGGGCATTCAGTACTTC.

The V and J genes are TRBV19 and TRBJ2-6, with a tentative D call TRBD1 (5 bases). Trimming took 3 bases from V and 2 from J, leaving 5 bases between them. The CDR3 spans 14 residues. Germline CDR1 and CDR2: LNHDA and SQIVND (reference sequence). The CDR3 sequence is CASSIRAGANVLTF. The CDR3 nucleotides are TGTGCCAGTAGTATCAGGGCTGGGGCCAACGTCCTGACTTTC. Based on the CDR3 plus reference TRBV19 and TRBJ2-6, the full variable domain is DGGITQSPKYLFRKEGQNVTLSCEQNLNHDAMYWYRQDPGQGLRLIYYSQIVNDFQKGDIAEGYSVSREKKESFPLTVTSAQKNPTAFYLCASSIRAGANVLTFGAGSRLTVL.

The chain combines TRBV6-4 with TRBJ1-1; D is unresolved. The CDR3 has 21 amino acids. The germline gives CDR1 MRHNA, CDR2 SNTAGT. The V and J ends lost 2 bases and 1 base respectively, with 29 bases between them. The CDR3 DNA follows: TGTGCCAGCAGTGACCCTTCACCCCACCCAAGCTTCGATGGGTCGAACACTGAAGCTTTCTTT. It encodes CASSDPSPHPSFDGSNTEAFF.